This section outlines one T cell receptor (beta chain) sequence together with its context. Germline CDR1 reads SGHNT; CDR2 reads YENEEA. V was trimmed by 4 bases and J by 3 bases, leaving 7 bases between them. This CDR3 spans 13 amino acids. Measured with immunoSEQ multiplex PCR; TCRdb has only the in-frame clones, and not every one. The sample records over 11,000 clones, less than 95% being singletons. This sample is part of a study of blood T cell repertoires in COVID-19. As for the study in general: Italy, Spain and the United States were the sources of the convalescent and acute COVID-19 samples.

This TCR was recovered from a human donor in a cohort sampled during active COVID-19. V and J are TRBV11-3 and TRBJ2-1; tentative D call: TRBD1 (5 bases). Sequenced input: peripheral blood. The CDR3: CASSYDSYNEQFF. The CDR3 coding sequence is TGTGCCAGCAGCTACGACAGCTACAATGAGCAGTTCTTC.